The 30 T cell receptor beta chains given below trace back to one sample, sequenced in a study of T cells after somatic rescue of genetic block. Clones were sequenced by immunoSEQ multiplex PCR, and TCRdb holds only the in-frame ones, with some missing. The profile covers about 14,000 clones, with around 76% appearing a single time and 20% taken by the ten largest. Material: peripheral blood mononuclear cells (PBMCs). The receptors originated from a boy younger than 18.

V gene TRBV19 combines with J gene TRBJ2-1; D possibly corresponds to TRBD2 (5 bases). The CDR3 is 14 amino acids. CDR1 is LNHDA, CDR2 SQIVND, per germline (reference sequence). The germline V and J ends were trimmed by 7 bases and 2 bases, with 12 bases remaining between them. CDR3 residues: CASTVVGTYNEQFF. The CDR3 DNA reads as TGTGCCAGTACCGTCGTCGGGACCTACAATGAGCAGTTCTTC.

The chain joins TRBV27 to TRBJ1-2; 8 nucleotides line up with TRBD1. Losses at the gene ends were 1 base for V and 2 bases for J; bases not matched to a gene: 6. The germline V gene has CDR1 MNHEY and CDR2 SMNVEV (reference sequence). The CDR3 spans 16 residues. For the CDR3, the DNA is TGTGCCAGCAGTTTATGGGCAGGGGGCGAAAACTATGGCTACACCTTC. Translating it yields CASSLWAGGENYGYTF.

The chain couples TRBV7-9 to TRBJ2-5; 9 bases align to TRBD2. The last part of the DNA fits TRBJ2-7 better; the J call may be wrong. The germline CDR1 and CDR2 sequences are SEHNR and FQNEAQ (reference sequence). The CDR3 has 14 amino acids. Here the CDR3 DNA reads TGTGCCAGCAGCTTTAGCGGGGGAGACTCCGAGCAGTACTTC. Protein sequence: CASSFSGGDSEQYF.

This clone appeared a few times. V is TRBV29-1 and J is TRBJ2-7, with D hard to call. V was shortened by 3 bases and J by 4 bases, with 7 bases between the two germline ends. The CDR3 extends over 11 amino acids. Looked up from germline, CDR1 is SQVTM and CDR2 is ANQGSEA. The CDR3 region is CSVDDGYEQYF. The CDR3 DNA follows: TGCAGCGTTGATGACGGTTACGAGCAGTACTTC.

The rearrangement joins TRBV15 to TRBJ2-1; 12 positions agree with TRBD2. Germline lookup yields CDR1 LNHNV and CDR2 YYDKDF (reference sequence). This CDR3 region has 18 residues. J was trimmed by 1 base and V by 0 bases; bases with no gene match: 4. CDR3 sequence reads: CATSRDLAGGKSYNEQFF. The DNA of the CDR3 is TGTGCCACCAGCAGAGATCTAGCGGGAGGGAAGTCCTACAATGAGCAGTTCTTC.

Only one count was recorded for this clone. The chain links TRBV7-9 to TRBJ2-3; TRBD1 matches at 8 bases. The germline CDR1 and CDR2 sequences are SEHNR and FQNEAQ (reference sequence). This CDR3 has 15 residues. After removal of 1 base from V and 2 bases from J, the junction contained 2 bases not matched to a gene. The CDR3 region is CASSLGQGHTDTQYF. The CDR3 DNA reads as TGTGCCAGCAGCTTAGGACAGGGGCACACAGATACGCAGTATTTT.

This chain uses TRBV28 with TRBJ2-5; D gene ambiguous. CDR1 and CDR2 from the germline V gene are MDHEN and SYDVKM. CDR3 length equals 13 residues. Trimming took 5 bases from V and 5 from J, leaving 12 bases between them. The DNA for the CDR3 is TGTGCCAGCAGTCCACCGTCAAGGGAGACCCAGTACTTC. Its protein product is CASSPPSRETQYF.

V usage is TRBV5-3 and J usage is TRBJ2-7; TRBD1 aligns across 10 bases. TRBV5-3 is filed as an ORF, its function uncertain. V lost 4 bases and J lost 6; bases outside the gene matches: 4. CDR3 length equals 13 residues. In DNA, the CDR3 is TGTGCCAGAAGCGTAGACAGGGGGCGCGAGCAGTACTTC. It specifies CARSVDRGREQYF.

The gene calls are TRBV9 and TRBJ2-3; perhaps TRBD2 as D (6 bases). Trimming took off 3 bases at V and 1 base at J, with 15 bases between the two ends. The CDR3 extends over 16 amino acids. Per germline, CDR1 SGDLS and CDR2 YYNGEE. Written as DNA, the CDR3 is TGTGCCAGCAGCGGCACGGGAGCCACTGGCACAGATACGCAGTATTTT. Protein: CASSGTGATGTDTQYF. Looking up the rest from reference TRBV9 and TRBJ2-3 gives the full variable domain: DSGVTQTPKHLITATGQRVTLRCSPRSGDLSVYWYQQSLDQGLQFLIQYYNGEERAKGNILERFSAQQFPDLHSELNLSSLELGDSALYFCASSGTGATGTDTQYFGPGTRLTVL.

The count of this clone is one. V usage is TRBV6-5 and J usage is TRBJ1-2; D remains unclear. This CDR3 spans 11 amino acids. Per the germline V gene, CDR1 is MNHEY and CDR2 is SVGAGI. Trimming cost V 4 bases and J 7 bases, with 7 bases left between them. In DNA form, the CDR3 reads TGTGCCAGCAGTTCAGGCAGTGGCTACACCTTC. Protein: CASSSGSGYTF.

The chain combines TRBV15 with TRBJ2-5, with 7 bases fitting TRBD1. The CDR3 extends over 15 amino acids. CDR1 and CDR2 from the germline V gene are LNHNV and YYDKDF (reference sequence). V lost 3 bases to trimming and J lost 1 base; unmatched junction nucleotides: 5. CDR3 protein: CATSSFTGAQETQYF. Written as DNA, the CDR3 is TGTGCCACCAGCAGCTTCACAGGGGCCCAAGAGACCCAGTACTTC. The complete variable domain, with remaining parts taken from reference TRBV15 and TRBJ2-5, reads DAMVIQNPRYQVTQFGKPVTLSCSQTLNHNVMYWYQQKSSQAPKLLFHYYDKDFNNEADTPDNFQSRRPNTSFCFLDIRSPGLGDTAMYLCATSSFTGAQETQYFGPGTRLLVL.

J is TRBJ2-1 and V is TRBV14; TRBD2 matches 11 bases. Per the germline V gene, CDR1 is SGHDN and CDR2 is FVKESK. Unmatched junction bases numbered 11, after V lost 1 base and J lost 6 bases. The CDR3 covers 18 residues. The CDR3 is CASSQASLAGGVSNEQFF. CDR3 nucleotides: TGTGCCAGCAGCCAAGCATCTCTAGCGGGAGGAGTTAGCAATGAGCAGTTCTTC.

The chain is built from TRBV6-1 and TRBJ2-3; TRBD2 matches 8 bases. Germline V gene sequence: CDR1 MNHNS, CDR2 SASEGT. The CDR3 has 15 residues. The V and J ends lost 4 bases and 4 bases, in that order; junction bases with no gene match: 7. CDR3 in amino acids: CASSGSGTRPDTQYF. The DNA of the CDR3 is TGTGCCAGCAGTGGTTCCGGGACTAGGCCAGATACGCAGTATTTT.

This chain joins TRBV5-5 and TRBJ1-2; 7 bases fit TRBD1. V was pared by 4 bases and J by 1 base, with 10 bases of the junction left unmatched. CDR1 is SGHKS and CDR2 is YYEKEE in the germline V gene (reference sequence). The CDR3 spans 16 residues. The CDR3 is CASSPRGQDLNYGYTF. In DNA, the CDR3 is TGTGCCAGCAGCCCTAGAGGACAGGACCTTAACTATGGCTACACCTTC.

The genes are TRBV27 and TRBJ1-1; D perhaps matches TRBD1 (5 bases). The CDR3 consists of 11 residues. Germline loops: CDR1 MNHEY, CDR2 SMNVEV (reference sequence). V lost 3 bases to trimming and J lost 10 bases, with 9 bases between them. CDR3 bases: TGTGCCAGCAGTTTGGGGGGAAGAGCTTTCTTT. It specifies CASSLGGRAFF.

This clone came up a few times. This rearrangement joins TRBV20-1 to TRBJ2-1, with 10 bases identical to TRBD1. The CDR3 has 11 amino acids. The germline V gene encodes CDR1 DFQATT and CDR2 SNEGSKA (reference sequence). With 3 bases clipped from V and 14 bases from J, the junction kept 4 bases outside the gene matches. The chain's CDR3 is CSASGTGEKFF. The CDR3 bases are TGCAGTGCTAGTGGGACAGGGGAGAAGTTCTTC.

The V gene is TRBV21-1, the J gene TRBJ1-6. TRBV21-1 is recorded as a pseudogene. This CDR3 spans 19 amino acids. The CDR3 reads CASSKEMRNPWYRNSPLHF. The DNA for the CDR3 is TGTGCCAGCAGCAAAGAAATGAGGAACCCATGGTATCGTAATTCACCCCTCCACTTT.

This rearrangement joins TRBV5-1 to TRBJ1-2; D gene unclear. Trimming took 0 bases from V and 4 from J, leaving 7 bases between them. The CDR3 is 13 amino acids. Germline lookup yields CDR1 SGHRS and CDR2 YFSETQ. This CDR3 reads CASSLGAVYGYTF. CDR3 sequence (DNA): TGCGCCAGCAGCTTGGGGGCGGTCTATGGCTACACCTTC.

The V call is TRBV27, the J call TRBJ2-3, with 10 bases matching TRBD2. Germline V gene data show CDR1 as MNHEY and CDR2 as SMNVEV (reference sequence). The CDR3 spans 15 residues. After removal of 4 bases from V and 2 bases from J, the junction contained 3 bases not matched to a gene. The CDR3 here is CASSYLAGVTDTQYF. The CDR3 DNA sequence: TGTGCCAGCAGTTATCTAGCGGGAGTCACAGATACGCAGTATTTT.

The V call is TRBV28, the J call TRBJ1-5; TRBD1 matches at 7 bases. J lost 5 bases, V lost 7 bases, and 8 bases had no gene match. CDR1 is MDHEN, CDR2 SYDVKM, per germline. CDR3 length equals 14 residues. CDR3 sequence (DNA): TGTGCCAGCAAGGGACCACAGGGGTATCAGCCCCAGCATTTT. Protein: CASKGPQGYQPQHF.

This clone was detected only a few times. The chain is built from TRBV11-2 and TRBJ2-3; the match to TRBD2 covers 10 bases. The V and J ends lost 3 bases and 0 bases, in that order; junction bases with no gene match: 3. The V gene's germline CDR1 is SGHAT and CDR2 FQNNGV. This CDR3 is 16 amino acids long. The CDR3 loop is CASSFLAGASTDTQYF. As DNA, the CDR3 is TGTGCCAGCAGCTTCCTAGCGGGGGCGAGCACAGATACGCAGTATTTT.

The chain links TRBV10-1 to TRBJ1-1; the D gene is possibly TRBD1 (6 bases). Germline V lookup: CDR1 WNHNN, CDR2 SYGVQD (reference sequence). This CDR3 comprises 16 residues. V lost 6 bases and J lost 0, with 17 bases in between. The CDR3 DNA follows: TGCGCCAGCAGAGGAGACAGGCCTAACTTGAACACTGAAGCTTTCTTT. Residues: CASRGDRPNLNTEAFF.

Only a few counts were recorded for this clone. This chain uses TRBV11-2 with TRBJ2-2; D is possibly TRBD2 (6 bases). This CDR3 comprises 16 residues. Germline V lookup: CDR1 SGHAT, CDR2 FQNNGV. Trimming took off 5 bases at V and 1 base at J, with 14 bases between the two ends. The CDR3 sequence is CASSLYGGENTGELFF. The DNA for the CDR3 is TGTGCCAGCAGCCTTTACGGAGGGGAGAACACCGGGGAGCTGTTTTTT.

The sample holds a few counts of this clone. The rearrangement joins TRBV5-6 to TRBJ2-5; D not certain. V lost 1 base and J 5 bases, leaving 3 bases between the germline ends. This CDR3 comprises 11 residues. Germline CDR1 is SGHDT and CDR2 is YYEEEE. This chain's CDR3 is CASSLYETQYF. CDR3 bases: TGTGCCAGCAGCTTGTATGAGACCCAGTACTTC.

The CDR3 region has the DNA TGCAGTGCTAGCATAGAGACCCAGTACTTC. Translated, it gives CSASIETQYF. The chain combines TRBV20-1 with TRBJ2-5, with D uncertain. CDR3 length: 10 residues. V lost 3 bases and J 4 bases, leaving 3 bases between the germline ends. Germline CDR1 and CDR2: DFQATT and SNEGSKA (reference sequence).

V usage is TRBV6-4 and J usage is TRBJ2-1, with TRBD2 matching 7 bases. Unmatched junction bases numbered 3, after V lost 3 bases and J lost 1 base. The germline CDR1 and CDR2 sequences are MRHNA and SNTAGT. This CDR3 contains 15 residues. This CDR3 is CASSEGRGSYNEQFF. As DNA, the CDR3 is TGTGCCAGCAGTGAGGGGCGGGGGTCCTACAATGAGCAGTTCTTC.

The genes are TRBV5-1 and TRBJ2-2; D remains unclear. Germline loops: CDR1 SGHRS, CDR2 YFSETQ. CDR3 length: 14 amino acids. The V end was cut by 2 bases, the J end by 8 bases, with 13 bases between. The CDR3 DNA reads TGCGCCAGCAGCTTCCCGTTAATGGGTGGGGAGCTGTTTTTT. It translates to CASSFPLMGGELFF. Together with reference TRBV5-1 and TRBJ2-2, the CDR3 gives the full variable domain: KAGVTQTPRYLIKTRGQQVTLSCSPISGHRSVSWYQQTPGQGLQFLFEYFSETQRNKGNFPGRFSGRQFSNSRSEMNVSTLELGDSALYLCASSFPLMGGELFFGEGSRLTVL.

The chain employs TRBV10-1 and TRBJ2-7, with D hard to call. V lost 3 bases to trimming and J lost 5 bases, with 17 bases between them. There are 15 residues in the CDR3. Germline V CDR1 and CDR2: WNHNN, SYGVQD (reference sequence). The CDR3 DNA sequence: TGCGCCAGCAGTGACACTTGGCCTCTTCGGCACGAGCAGTACTTC. Its translation: CASSDTWPLRHEQYF.

This chain links TRBV21-1 with TRBJ2-3; the D call TRBD1 from the table was never checked on the DNA. TRBV21-1 is tagged as a pseudogene. The CDR3 totals 16 residues. The CDR3 DNA reads TGTGCCAGCAGCTATGAGGGGACAGACGGCACAGATACGCAGTATTTT. Amino acid sequence: CASSYEGTDGTDTQYF.

The chain carries TRBV6-1 and TRBJ2-1, with D maybe TRBD1 (6 bases). V gave up 10 bases and J gave up 3 bases, with 19 bases separating them. Germline V gene lookup returns CDR1 MNHNS and CDR2 SASEGT. This CDR3 is built from 15 residues. The CDR3 is CATLAQGRGYNEQFF. DNA for the CDR3: TGTGCCACCTTAGCACAGGGACGTGGCTACAATGAGCAGTTCTTC.